This T cell receptor beta chain came from a study of blood T cell repertoires in COVID-19. Method: immunoSEQ multiplex PCR; TCRdb's copy keeps in-frame clones and lacks some. The sample contains over 100,000 clones, roughly 86% of which appear only once. Trimming took off 4 bases at V and 1 base at J, with 14 bases between the two ends. The germline gives CDR1 MGHRA, CDR2 YSYEKL. The CDR3 sequence is 17 residues long. V gene TRBV4-1 combines with J gene TRBJ1-6, with D possibly TRBD1 on 6 matching bases. This clonotype was sampled from a woman aged 65 to 85 with COVID-19, enrolled during active disease. Sequencing was done on a sample of peripheral blood. The CDR3 DNA follows: TGCGCCAGCAGCCGCCAAGTCCAGGGGTCCTATAATTCACCCCTCCACTTT. Encoded protein: CASSRQVQGSYNSPLHF.